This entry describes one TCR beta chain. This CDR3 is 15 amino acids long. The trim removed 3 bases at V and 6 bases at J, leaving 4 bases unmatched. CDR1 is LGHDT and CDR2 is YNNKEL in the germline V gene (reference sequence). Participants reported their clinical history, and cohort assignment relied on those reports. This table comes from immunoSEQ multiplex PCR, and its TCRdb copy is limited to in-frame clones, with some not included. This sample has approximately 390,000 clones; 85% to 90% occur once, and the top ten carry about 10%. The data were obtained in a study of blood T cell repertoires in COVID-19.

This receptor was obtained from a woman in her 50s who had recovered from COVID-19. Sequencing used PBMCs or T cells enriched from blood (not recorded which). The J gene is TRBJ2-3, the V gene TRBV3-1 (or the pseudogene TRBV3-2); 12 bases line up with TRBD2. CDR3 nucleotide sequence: TGTGCCAGCAGCCAGTCTAGCGGGGGGGCCGATACGCAGTATTTT. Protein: CASSQSSGGADTQYF.